This entry is about one T cell receptor beta chain. Generated by immunoSEQ multiplex PCR, the TCRdb table keeps only in-frame clones and is missing some. The sample lists about 300,000 clones; approximately 88% were seen once. This entry comes from a study of blood T cell repertoires in COVID-19. The CDR3 extends over 18 amino acids. The V and J ends lost 7 bases and 5 bases, in that order; junction bases with no gene match: 14. Looked up from germline, CDR1 is LNHDA and CDR2 is SQIVND (reference sequence). This chain joins TRBV19 and TRBJ2-2, with 12 nucleotides matching TRBD2. The specimen sequenced was peripheral blood. The receptor's source is a human donor with COVID-19, enrolled during active disease. The donor label of this sample is uncertain. The CDR3 loop reads CASKLTAGLAGLTGELFF. CDR3 sequence (DNA): TGTGCCAGTAAACTCACCGCCGGACTAGCGGGGTTAACCGGGGAGCTGTTTTTT.